This TCR beta chain is drawn from a study of T cells in Graves' hyperthyroidism and ophthalmopathy. RNA transcripts yielded amplified TCR beta CDR3 regions. The TCR CDR3 was amplified in a first-round RT-PCR using the HTBI primer set. TCRdb processed the multiplex PCR reads anew with MiXCR; each CDR3 protein has one entry. The sample lists nearly 250,000 distinct CDR3 sequences; approximately 24% were seen once. For the diagnoses, clinical symptoms, serum thyroxine and TRAb, thyroid ultrasound and orbital computed tomography were used. From germline, CDR1 is LGHDT and CDR2 YNNKEL (reference sequence). The CDR3 is made up of 14 amino acids. Trimming took off 1 base at V and 6 bases at J, with 13 bases between the two ends. Many counts were recorded for this clonotype.

V and J are TRBV3-1 and TRBJ2-7; D may correspond to TRBD1 or TRBD2 (6 bases each). The sample was blood. The sequence derives from a middle-aged woman with Graves' ophthalmopathy. Here the CDR3 reads CASSQVGGGPEQYF. CDR3 sequence (DNA): TGTGCCAGCAGCCAAGTTGGAGGGGGTCCCGAGCAGTACTTC.